The next 2 T cell receptor beta chains were all read from a single sample in a study of cytomegalovirus exposure and HLA in healthy donors. PCR employed 60 Vbeta and 13 Jbeta primers. The method was immunoSEQ multiplex PCR; TCRdb's version includes in-frame clones alone and lacks a portion of them. The data show fewer than 150,000 clones, with roughly 70% seen just once and under 3.5% held by the top ten. Sequenced: PBMCs. These receptors were obtained from a man aged 25 to 40 in good health and CMV-seronegative.

Written as DNA, the CDR3 is TGTGCCAGCGGCCGGGACAGTCGGCCTATTTTTGGCTACACCTTC. Residues: CASGRDSRPIFGYTF. The chain employs TRBV7-9 and TRBJ1-2, with 7 positions matching TRBD1. Germline CDR1 reads SEHNR; CDR2 reads FQNEAQ (reference sequence). CDR3 length equals 15 residues. Germline trimming cut 8 bases from V and 7 bases from J; bases unmatched to any gene: 16.

The rearrangement joins TRBV7-2 to TRBJ1-5; D uncertain. Germline V gene lookup returns CDR1 SGHTA and CDR2 FQGNSA. The V gene lost 5 bases and the J gene lost 1 base, with 6 bases spanning the gap. This CDR3 has 13 amino acids. The CDR3, as DNA: TGTGCCAGCAGCCCCGAGAGCAATCAGCCCCAGCATTTT. It translates to CASSPESNQPQHF.